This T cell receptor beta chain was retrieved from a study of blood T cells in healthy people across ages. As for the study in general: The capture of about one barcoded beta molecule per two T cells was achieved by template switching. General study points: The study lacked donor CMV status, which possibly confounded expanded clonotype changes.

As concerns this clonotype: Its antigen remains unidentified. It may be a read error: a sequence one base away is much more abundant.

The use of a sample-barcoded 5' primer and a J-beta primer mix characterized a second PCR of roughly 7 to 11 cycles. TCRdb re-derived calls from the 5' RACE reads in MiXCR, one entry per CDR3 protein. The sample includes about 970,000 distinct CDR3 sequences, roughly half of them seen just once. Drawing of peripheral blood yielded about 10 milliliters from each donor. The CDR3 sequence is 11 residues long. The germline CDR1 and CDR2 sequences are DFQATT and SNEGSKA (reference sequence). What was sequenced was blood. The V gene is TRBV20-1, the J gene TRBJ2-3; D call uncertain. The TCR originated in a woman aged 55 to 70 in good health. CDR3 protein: CGASRRDTQYF. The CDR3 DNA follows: TGCGGTGCGAGCAGAAGAGATACGCAGTATTTT.